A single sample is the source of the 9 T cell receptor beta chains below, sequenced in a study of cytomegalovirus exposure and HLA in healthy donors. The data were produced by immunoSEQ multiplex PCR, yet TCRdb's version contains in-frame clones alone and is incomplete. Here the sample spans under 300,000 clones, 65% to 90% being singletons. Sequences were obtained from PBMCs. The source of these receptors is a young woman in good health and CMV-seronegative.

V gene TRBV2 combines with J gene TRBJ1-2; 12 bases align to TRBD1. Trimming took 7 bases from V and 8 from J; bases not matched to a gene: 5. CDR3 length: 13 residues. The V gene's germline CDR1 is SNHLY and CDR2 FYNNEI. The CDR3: CASMGQGARGYTF. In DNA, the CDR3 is TGTGCCAGCATGGGACAGGGGGCGCGGGGCTACACCTTC.

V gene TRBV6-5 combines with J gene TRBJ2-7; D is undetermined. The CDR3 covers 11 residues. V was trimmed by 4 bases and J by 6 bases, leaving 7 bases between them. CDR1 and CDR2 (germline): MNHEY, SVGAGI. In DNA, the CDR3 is TGTGCCAGCAGTTCTATACGCGAGCAGTACTTC. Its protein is CASSSIREQYF.

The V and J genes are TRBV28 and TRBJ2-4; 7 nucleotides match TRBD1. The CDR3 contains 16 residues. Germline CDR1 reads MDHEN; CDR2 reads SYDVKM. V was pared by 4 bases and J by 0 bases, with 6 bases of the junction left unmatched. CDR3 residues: CASSSGTAIAKNIQYF. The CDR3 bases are TGTGCCAGCAGTTCAGGGACAGCAATAGCCAAAAACATTCAGTACTTC.

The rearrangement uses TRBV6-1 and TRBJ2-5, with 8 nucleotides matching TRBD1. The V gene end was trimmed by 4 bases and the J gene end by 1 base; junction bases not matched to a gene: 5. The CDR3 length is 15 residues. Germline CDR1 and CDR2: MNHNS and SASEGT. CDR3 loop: CASSAQGAAQETQYF. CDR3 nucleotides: TGTGCCAGCAGTGCGCAGGGGGCGGCCCAAGAGACCCAGTACTTC.

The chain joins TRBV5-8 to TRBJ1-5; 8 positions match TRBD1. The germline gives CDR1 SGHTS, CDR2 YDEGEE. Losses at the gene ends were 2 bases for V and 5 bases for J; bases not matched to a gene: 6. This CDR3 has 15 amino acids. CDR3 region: CASSFRDRSYQPQHF. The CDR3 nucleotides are TGTGCCAGCAGCTTCCGGGACAGGTCATATCAGCCCCAGCATTTT.

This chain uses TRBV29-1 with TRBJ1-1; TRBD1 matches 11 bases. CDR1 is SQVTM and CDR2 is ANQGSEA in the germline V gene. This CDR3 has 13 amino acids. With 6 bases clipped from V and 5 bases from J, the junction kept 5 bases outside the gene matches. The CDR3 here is CSVAGQGETEAFF. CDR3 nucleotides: TGCAGCGTCGCGGGACAGGGGGAGACTGAAGCTTTCTTT.

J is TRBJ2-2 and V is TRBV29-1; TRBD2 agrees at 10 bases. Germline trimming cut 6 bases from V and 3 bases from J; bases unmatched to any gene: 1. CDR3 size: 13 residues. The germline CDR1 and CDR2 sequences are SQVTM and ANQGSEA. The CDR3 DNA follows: TGCAGCGTGGGACTAGCGTACACCGGGGAGCTGTTTTTT. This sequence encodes CSVGLAYTGELFF.

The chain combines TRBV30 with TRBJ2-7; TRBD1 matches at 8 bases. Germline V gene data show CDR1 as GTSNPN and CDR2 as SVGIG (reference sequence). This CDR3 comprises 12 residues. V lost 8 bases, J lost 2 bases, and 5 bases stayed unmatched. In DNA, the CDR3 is TGTGCCGGGAAGACAGGGGCCTACGAGCAGTACTTC. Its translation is CAGKTGAYEQYF.

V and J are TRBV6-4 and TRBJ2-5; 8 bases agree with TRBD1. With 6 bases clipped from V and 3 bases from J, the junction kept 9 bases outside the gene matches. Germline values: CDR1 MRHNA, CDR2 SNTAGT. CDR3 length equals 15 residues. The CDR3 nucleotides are TGTGCCAGCAGCCGGACAGGGCGTGGGGAAGAGACCCAGTACTTC. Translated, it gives CASSRTGRGEETQYF.